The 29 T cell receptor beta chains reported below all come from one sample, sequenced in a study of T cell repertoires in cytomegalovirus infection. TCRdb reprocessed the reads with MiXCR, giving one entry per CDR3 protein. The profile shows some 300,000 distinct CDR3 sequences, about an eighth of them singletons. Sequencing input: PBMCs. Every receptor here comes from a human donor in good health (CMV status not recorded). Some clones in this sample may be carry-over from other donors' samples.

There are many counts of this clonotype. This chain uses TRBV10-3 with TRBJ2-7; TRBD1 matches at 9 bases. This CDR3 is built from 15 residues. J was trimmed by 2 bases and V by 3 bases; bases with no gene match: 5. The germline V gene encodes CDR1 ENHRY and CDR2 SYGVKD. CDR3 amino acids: CAISEPGQGTYEQYF. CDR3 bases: TGTGCCATCAGTGAACCCGGACAGGGGACCTACGAGCAGTACTTC.

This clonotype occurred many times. The CDR3 DNA reads as TGTGCCAGCAGAGTCGCCAATACTGAAGCTTTCTTT. Amino acids: CASRVANTEAFF. The rearrangement uses TRBV12-3 or TRBV12-4 and TRBJ1-1; D is unresolved. The CDR3 has 12 residues. Trimming took 6 bases from V and 5 from J, leaving 10 bases between them.

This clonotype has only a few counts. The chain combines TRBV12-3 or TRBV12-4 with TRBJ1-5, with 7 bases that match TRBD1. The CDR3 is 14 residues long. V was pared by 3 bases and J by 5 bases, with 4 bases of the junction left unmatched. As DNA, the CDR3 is TGTGCCAGCAGTTTTGCAGGGGGTGATCAGCCCCAGCATTTT. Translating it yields CASSFAGGDQPQHF.

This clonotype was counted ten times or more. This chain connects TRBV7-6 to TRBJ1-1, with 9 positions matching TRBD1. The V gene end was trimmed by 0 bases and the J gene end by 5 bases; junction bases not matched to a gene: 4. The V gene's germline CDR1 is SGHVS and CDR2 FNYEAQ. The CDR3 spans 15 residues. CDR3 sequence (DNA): TGTGCCAGCAGCTTAGCGGGGACAGGGTGGACTGAAGCTTTCTTT. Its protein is CASSLAGTGWTEAFF.

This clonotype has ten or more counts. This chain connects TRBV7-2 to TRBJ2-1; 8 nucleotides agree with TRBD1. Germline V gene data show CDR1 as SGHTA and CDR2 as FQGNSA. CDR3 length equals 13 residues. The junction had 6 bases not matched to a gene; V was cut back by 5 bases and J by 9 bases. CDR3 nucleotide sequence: TGTGCCAGCAGCCCCGGACAGGGTTTTGAGCAGTTCTTC. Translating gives CASSPGQGFEQFF.

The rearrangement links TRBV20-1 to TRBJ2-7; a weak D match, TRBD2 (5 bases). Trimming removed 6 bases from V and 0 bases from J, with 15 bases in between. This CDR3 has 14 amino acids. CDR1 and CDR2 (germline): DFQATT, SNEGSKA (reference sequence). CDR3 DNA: TGCAGTGCAGTGAAGAGGACTGGCTCCTACGAGCAGTACTTC. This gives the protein CSAVKRTGSYEQYF.

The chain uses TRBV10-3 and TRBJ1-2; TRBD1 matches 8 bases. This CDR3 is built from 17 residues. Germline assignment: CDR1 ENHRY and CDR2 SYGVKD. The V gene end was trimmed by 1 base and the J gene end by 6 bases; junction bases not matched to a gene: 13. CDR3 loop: CAISEFSSPRTGNGYTF. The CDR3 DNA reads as TGTGCCATCAGTGAGTTTTCGTCCCCGAGGACAGGGAATGGCTACACCTTC.

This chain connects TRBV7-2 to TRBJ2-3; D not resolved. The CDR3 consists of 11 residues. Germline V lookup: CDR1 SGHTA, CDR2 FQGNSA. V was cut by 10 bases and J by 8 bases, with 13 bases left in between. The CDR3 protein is CATTDQSTQYF. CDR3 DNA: TGTGCCACTACCGACCAATCTACGCAGTATTTT.

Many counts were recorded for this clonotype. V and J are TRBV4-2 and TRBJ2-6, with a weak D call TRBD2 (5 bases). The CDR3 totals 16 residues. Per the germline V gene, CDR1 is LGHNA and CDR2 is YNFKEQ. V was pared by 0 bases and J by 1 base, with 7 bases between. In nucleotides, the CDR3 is TGTGCCAGCAGCCAAGATAGGACTTCTGGGGCCAACGTCCTGACTTTC. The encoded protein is CASSQDRTSGANVLTF.

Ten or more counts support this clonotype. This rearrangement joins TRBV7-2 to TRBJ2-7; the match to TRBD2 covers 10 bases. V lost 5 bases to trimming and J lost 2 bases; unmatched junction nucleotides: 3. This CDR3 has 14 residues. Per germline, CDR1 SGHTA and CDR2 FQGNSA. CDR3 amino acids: CASSKAGGPYEQYF. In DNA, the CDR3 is TGTGCCAGCAGCAAAGCGGGAGGGCCCTACGAGCAGTACTTC.

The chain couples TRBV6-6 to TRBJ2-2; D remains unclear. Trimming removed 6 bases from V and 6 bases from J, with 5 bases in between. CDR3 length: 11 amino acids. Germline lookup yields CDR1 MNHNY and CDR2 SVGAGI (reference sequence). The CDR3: CASSPAGELFF. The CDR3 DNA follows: TGTGCCAGCAGCCCCGCCGGGGAGCTGTTTTTT.

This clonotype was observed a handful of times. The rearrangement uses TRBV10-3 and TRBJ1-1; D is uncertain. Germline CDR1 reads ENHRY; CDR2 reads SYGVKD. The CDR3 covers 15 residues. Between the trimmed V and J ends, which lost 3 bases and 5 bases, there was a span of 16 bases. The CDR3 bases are TGTGCCATCAGTGATAGCCAGACGGGTAAGACTGAAGCTTTCTTT. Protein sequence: CAISDSQTGKTEAFF.

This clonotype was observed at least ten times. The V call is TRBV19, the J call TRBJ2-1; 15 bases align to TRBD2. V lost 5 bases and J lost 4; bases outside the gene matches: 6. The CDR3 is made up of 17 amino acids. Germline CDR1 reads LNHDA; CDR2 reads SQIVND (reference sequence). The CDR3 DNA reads TGTGCCAGTAGTCCGGGACTAGCGGGGGGCCGGTACAATGAGCAGTTCTTC. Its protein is CASSPGLAGGRYNEQFF.

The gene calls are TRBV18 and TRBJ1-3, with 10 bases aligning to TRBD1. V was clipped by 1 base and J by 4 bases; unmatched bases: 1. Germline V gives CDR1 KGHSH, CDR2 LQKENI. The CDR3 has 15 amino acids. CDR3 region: CASSPRDRGGNTIYF. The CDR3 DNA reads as TGTGCCAGCTCACCACGGGACAGGGGAGGAAACACCATATATTTT.

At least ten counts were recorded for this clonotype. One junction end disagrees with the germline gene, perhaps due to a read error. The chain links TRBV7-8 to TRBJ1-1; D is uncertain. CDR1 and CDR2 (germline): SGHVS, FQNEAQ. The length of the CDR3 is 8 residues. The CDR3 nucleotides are TGTGCCAGCAGCCCGCGACACTTT. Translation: CASSPRHF. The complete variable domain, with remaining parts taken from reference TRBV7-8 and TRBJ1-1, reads GAGVSQSPRYKVAKRGQDVALRCDPISGHVSLFWYQQALGQGPEFLTYFQNEAQLDKSGLPSDRFFAERPEGSVSTLKIQRTQQEDSAVYLCASSPRHFGQGTRLTVV.

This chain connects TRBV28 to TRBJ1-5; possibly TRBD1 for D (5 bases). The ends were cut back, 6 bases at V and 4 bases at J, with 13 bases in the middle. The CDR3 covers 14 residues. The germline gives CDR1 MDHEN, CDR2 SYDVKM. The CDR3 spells CASSPPGPNQPQHF. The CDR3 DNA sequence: TGTGCCAGCAGCCCGCCGGGACCGAATCAGCCCCAGCATTTT. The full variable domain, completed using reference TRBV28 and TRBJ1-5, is DVKVTQSSRYLVKRTGEKVFLECVQDMDHENMFWYRQDPGLGLRLIYFSYDVKMKEKGDIPEGYSVSREKKERFSLILESASTNQTSMYLCASSPPGPNQPQHFGDGTRLSIL.

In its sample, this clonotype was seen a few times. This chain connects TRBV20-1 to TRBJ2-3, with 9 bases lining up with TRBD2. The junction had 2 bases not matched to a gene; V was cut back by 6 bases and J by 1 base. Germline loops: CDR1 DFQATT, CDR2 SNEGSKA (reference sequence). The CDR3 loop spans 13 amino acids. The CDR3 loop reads CSARTSGTDTQYF. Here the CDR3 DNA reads TGCAGTGCGCGGACTAGCGGCACAGATACGCAGTATTTT.

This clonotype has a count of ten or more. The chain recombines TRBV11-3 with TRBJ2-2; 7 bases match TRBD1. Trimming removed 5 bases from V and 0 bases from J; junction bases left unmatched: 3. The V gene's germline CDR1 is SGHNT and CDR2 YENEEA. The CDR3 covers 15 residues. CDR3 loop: CASSKTGTNTGELFF. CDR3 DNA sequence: TGTGCCAGCAGCAAGACAGGGACGAACACCGGGGAGCTGTTTTTT.

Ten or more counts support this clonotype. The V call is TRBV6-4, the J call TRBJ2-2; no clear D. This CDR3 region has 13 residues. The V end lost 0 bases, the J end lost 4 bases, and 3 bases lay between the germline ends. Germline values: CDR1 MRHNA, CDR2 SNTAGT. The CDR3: CASSDSSTGELFF. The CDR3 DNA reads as TGTGCCAGCAGTGACTCGAGCACCGGGGAGCTGTTTTTT.

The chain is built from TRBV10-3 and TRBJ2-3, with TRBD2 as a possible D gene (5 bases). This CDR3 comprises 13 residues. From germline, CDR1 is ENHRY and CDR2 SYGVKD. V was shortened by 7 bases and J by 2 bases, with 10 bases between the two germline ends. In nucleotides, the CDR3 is TGTGCCATCAAAGACTATTACACAGATACGCAGTATTTT. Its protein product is CAIKDYYTDTQYF.

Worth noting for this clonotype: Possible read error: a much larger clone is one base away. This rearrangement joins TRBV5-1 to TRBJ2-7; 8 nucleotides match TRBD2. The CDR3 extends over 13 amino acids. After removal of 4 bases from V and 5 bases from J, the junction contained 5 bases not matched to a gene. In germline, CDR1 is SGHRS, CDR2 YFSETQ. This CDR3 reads CASSAELADEQYF. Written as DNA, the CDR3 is TGCGCCAGCAGCGCGGAACTAGCGGACGAGCAGTACTTC.

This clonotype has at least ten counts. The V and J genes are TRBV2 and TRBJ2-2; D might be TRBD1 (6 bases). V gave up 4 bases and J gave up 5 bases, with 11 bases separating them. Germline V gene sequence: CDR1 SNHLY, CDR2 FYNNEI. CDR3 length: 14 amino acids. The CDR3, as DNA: TGTGCCAGCAGTGGGCACAGGGAAACCGGGGAGCTGTTTTTT. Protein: CASSGHRETGELFF.

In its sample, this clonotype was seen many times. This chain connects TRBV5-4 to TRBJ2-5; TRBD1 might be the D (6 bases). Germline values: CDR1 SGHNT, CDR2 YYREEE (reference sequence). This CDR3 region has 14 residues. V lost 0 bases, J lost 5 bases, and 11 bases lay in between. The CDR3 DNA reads TGTGCCAGCAGCTTGGAAGGGGGTAGGGAGACCCAGTACTTC. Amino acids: CASSLEGGRETQYF.

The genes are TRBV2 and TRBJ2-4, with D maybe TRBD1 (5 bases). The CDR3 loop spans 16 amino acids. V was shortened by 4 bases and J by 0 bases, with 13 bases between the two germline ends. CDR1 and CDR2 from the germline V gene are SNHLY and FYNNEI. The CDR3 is CASSAAGLIAKNIQYF. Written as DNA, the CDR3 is TGTGCCAGCAGTGCGGCAGGGCTTATAGCCAAAAACATTCAGTACTTC.

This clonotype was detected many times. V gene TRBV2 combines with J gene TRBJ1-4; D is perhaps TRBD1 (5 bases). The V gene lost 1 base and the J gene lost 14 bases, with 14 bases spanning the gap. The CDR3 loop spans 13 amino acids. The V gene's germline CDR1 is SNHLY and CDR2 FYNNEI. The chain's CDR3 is CASSEEMGPFLFF. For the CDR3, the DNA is TGTGCCAGCAGTGAAGAAATGGGACCCTTTCTGTTTTTT.

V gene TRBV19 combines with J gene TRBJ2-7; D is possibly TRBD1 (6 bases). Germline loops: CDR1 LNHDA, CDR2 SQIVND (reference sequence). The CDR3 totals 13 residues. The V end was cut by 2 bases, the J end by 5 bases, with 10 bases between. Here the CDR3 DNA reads TGTGCCAGTAGTATACAGGGGACCGACGAGCAGTACTTC. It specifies CASSIQGTDEQYF.

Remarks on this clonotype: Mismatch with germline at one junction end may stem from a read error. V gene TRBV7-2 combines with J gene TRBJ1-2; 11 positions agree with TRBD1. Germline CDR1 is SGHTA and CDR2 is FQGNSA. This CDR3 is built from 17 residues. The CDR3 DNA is TGTGCCAGCAGCTTAAGGGACAGGGGGTCCCATCCCCCTAGCTACGCCTTC. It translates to CASSLRDRGSHPPSYAF.

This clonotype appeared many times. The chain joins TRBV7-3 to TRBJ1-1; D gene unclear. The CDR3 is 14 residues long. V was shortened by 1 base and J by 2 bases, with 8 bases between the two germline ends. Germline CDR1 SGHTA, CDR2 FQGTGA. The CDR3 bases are TGTGCCAGCAGCTTAAGAGGTCGAAACACTGAAGCTTTCTTT. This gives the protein CASSLRGRNTEAFF.

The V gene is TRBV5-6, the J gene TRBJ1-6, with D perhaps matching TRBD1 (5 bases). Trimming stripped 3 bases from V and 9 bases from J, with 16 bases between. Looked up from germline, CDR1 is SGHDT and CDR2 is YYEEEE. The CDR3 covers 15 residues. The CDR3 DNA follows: TGTGCCAGCAGCTCGCGGGGGGTTGGGATTTCACCCCTCCACTTT. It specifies CASSSRGVGISPLHF.